This T cell receptor beta chain was found in a study of CD8 T cells in ankylosing spondylitis. Notes on the study in general: As for the disease-linked clones, they showed a CD8+ phenotype and occurred at relatively low frequencies in peripheral blood. A TCR beta motif of fewer than ten highly homologous variants seemed to mark ankylosing spondylitis blood. A number of the motif variants had already been described in reactive arthritis synovial fluid and blood. The study looked at matched synovial fluid samples from ankylosing spondylitis patients. Disease-linked clones were reported to be significantly enriched there.

Details on this clonotype: As yet, its antigen is unknown.

The germline CDR1 and CDR2 sequences are DFQATT and SNEGSKA (reference sequence). The CDR3 is 11 amino acids. It was by quantitative 5'-RACE with molecular barcodes that TCR beta libraries were made. TCRdb reprocessed the 5' RACE reads with MiXCR, giving one entry per CDR3 protein. The repertoire has 700,000 to 850,000 distinct CDR3 sequences, over 9.5% of them found once; the top ten carry about 0.49%. The chain uses TRBV20-1 and TRBJ1-2; possible D gene TRBD1, 5 bases. The source of this sequence is a male donor with ankylosing spondylitis. Sequenced: blood, either unsorted or a sorted T cell fraction (not recorded which). The CDR3 DNA sequence: TGCAGGATGGCAGGGACCTATGGCTACACCTTC. Translated: CRMAGTYGYTF.